This T cell receptor (beta chain) was identified in a study of blood T cell repertoires in COVID-19. Study-level information: COVID-19 samples from acute and convalescent phases originated in the United States, Italy and Spain. The analysed material was cDNA or gDNA that came from T cells, B-cell-depleted T cells, or PBMCs.

Original handling: Estimates of nucleated cell counts were drawn from the amplification of reference gene primers. This table comes from immunoSEQ multiplex PCR, and its TCRdb copy is limited to in-frame clones, with some not included. V and J calls and clone size are given by that table; D and trimming were obtained from the DNA. The table shows about 76,000 clones, with 87% occurring only once. CDR3 size: 14 residues. CDR1 is SNHLY, CDR2 FYNNEI, per germline. The V and J ends lost 8 bases and 2 bases respectively, with 16 bases between them. The chain couples TRBV2 to TRBJ2-7, with D possibly TRBD2 on 5 matching bases. The specimen sequenced was peripheral blood. This TCR came from a woman older than 75 with active or convalescent COVID-19. The CDR3 DNA is TGTGCCAGCTTCGAGGACCAGAGGGCCTACGAGCAGTACTTC. It codes for CASFEDQRAYEQYF.